This T cell receptor (beta chain) was profiled in a study of shared clonotypes between healthy human individuals. Points from the study as a whole: Relative to memory subsets, naive subsets generally showed larger estimated richness.

There are many counts of this clone. Its antigen is still unknown. Between the trimmed V and J ends, which lost 5 bases and 1 base, there was a span of 18 bases. Germline CDR1 SGHDT, CDR2 YYEEEE. CDR3 size: 16 residues. Profiled with immunoSEQ multiplex PCR; TCRdb holds only in-frame clones, not every one. The sample has about 110,000 clones; roughly 70% are singletons. The origin of this receptor is a woman aged 25-40 years in good health. This chain links TRBV5-6 with TRBJ1-1; D remains ambiguous. What was sequenced was memory CD8+ T cells sorted from blood. Described subset: CD45RO+ cells pooled with CCR7-negative TemRA cells. The CDR3 loop reads CASRHHIQAANTEAFF. The CDR3 DNA follows: TGTGCCAGCAGACATCATATTCAAGCGGCGAACACTGAAGCTTTCTTT.